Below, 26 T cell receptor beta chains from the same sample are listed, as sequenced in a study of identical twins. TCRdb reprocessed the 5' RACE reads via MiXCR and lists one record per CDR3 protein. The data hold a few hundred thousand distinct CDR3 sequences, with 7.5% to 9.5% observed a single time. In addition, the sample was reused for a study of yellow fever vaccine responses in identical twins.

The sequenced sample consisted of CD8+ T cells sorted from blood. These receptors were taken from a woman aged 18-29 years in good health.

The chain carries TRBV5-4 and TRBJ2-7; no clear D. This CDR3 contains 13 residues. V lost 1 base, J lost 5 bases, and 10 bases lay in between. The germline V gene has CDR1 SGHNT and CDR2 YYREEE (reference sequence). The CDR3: CASSLTPQNEQYF. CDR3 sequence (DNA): TGTGCCAGCAGCTTGACCCCACAGAACGAGCAGTACTTC.

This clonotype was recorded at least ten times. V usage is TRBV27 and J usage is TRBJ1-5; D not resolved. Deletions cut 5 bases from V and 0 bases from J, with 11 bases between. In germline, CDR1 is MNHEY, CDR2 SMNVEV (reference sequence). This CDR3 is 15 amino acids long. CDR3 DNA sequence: TGTGCCAGCAGTCCGACGGGTTATAGCAATCAGCCCCAGCATTTT. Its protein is CASSPTGYSNQPQHF.

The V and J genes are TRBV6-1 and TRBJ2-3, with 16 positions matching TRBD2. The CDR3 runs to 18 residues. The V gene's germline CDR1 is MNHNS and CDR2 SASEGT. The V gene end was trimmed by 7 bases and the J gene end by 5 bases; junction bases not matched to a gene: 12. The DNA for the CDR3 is TGTGCCAGCACCCAAGGGGGACTAGCGGGGGGGCGAGAAGATACGCAGTATTTT. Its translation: CASTQGGLAGGREDTQYF.

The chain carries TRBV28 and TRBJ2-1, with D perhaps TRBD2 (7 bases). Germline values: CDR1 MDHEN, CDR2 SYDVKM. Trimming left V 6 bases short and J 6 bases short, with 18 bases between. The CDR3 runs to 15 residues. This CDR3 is CASSPGGGAINEQFF. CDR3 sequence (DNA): TGTGCCAGCAGCCCCGGTGGGGGGGCTATCAATGAGCAGTTCTTC.

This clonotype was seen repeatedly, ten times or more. The CDR3 DNA reads TGTGCCAGCAGGGACAGGGAAAAGTATGGCTACACCTTC. Its translation is CASRDREKYGYTF. The chain recombines TRBV3-1 with TRBJ1-2; 8 bases are a match to TRBD1. CDR1 LGHDT and CDR2 YNNKEL come from the germline V gene (reference sequence). Trimming cost V 6 bases and J 5 bases; bases outside gene matches: 5. The CDR3 has 13 residues.

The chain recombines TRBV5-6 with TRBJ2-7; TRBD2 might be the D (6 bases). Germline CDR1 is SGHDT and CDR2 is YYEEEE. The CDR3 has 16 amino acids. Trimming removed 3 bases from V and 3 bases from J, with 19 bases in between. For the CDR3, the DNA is TGTGCCAGCAGCTCTCGATTGCGGGGAACCGTCTACGAGCAGTACTTC. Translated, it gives CASSSRLRGTVYEQYF.

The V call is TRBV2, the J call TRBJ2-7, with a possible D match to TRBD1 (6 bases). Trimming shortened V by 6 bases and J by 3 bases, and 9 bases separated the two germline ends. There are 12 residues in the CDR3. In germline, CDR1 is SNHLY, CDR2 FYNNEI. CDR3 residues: CASRGAHYEQYF. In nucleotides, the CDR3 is TGTGCCAGCAGGGGGGCGCACTACGAGCAGTACTTC.

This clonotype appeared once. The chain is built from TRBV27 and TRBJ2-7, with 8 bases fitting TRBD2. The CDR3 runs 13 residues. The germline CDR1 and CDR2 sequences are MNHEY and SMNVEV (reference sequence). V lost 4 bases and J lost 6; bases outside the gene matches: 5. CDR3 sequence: CASSSGLAFEQYF. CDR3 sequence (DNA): TGTGCCAGCAGTTCTGGACTAGCATTCGAGCAGTACTTC.

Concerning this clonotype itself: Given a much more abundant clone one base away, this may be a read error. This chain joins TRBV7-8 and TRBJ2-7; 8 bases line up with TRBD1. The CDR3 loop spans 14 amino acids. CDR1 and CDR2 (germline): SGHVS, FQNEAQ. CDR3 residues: CACSSDREDYEQYF. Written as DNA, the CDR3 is TGTGCCTGCAGCTCGGACAGGGAGGACTACGAGCAGTACTTC. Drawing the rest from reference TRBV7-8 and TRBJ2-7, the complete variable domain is GAGVSQSPRYKVAKRGQDVALRCDPISGHVSLFWYQQALGQGPEFLTYFQNEAQLDKSGLPSDRFFAERPEGSVSTLKIQRTQQEDSAVYLCACSSDREDYEQYFGPGTRLTVT.

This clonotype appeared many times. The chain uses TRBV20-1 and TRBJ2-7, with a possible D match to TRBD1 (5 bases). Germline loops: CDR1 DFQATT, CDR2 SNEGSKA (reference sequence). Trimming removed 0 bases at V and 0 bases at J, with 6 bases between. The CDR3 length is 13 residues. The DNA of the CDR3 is TGCAGTGCTAGAGACAGGGCCTCCTACGAGCAGTACTTC. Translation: CSARDRASYEQYF.

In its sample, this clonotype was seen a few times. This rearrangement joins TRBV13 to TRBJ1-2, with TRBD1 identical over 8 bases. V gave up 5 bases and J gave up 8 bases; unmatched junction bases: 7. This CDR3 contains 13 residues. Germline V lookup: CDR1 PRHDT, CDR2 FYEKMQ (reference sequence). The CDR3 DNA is TGTGCCAGCAGCCCGGACAGGGCGGGCGGCTACACCTTC. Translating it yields CASSPDRAGGYTF.

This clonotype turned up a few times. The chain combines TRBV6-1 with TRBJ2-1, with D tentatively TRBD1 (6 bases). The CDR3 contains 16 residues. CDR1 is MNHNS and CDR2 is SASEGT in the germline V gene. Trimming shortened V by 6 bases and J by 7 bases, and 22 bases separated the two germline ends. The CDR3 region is CASSDTQGIFGNEQFF. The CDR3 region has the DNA TGTGCCAGCAGCGATACTCAGGGGATTTTTGGTAATGAGCAGTTCTTC.

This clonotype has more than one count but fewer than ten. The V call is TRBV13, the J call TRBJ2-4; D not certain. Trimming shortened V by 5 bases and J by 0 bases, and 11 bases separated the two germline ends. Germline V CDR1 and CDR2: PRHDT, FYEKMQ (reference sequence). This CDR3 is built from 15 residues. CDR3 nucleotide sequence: TGTGCCAGCAGCGCCGAGCACCTAGCCAAAAACATTCAGTACTTC. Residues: CASSAEHLAKNIQYF.

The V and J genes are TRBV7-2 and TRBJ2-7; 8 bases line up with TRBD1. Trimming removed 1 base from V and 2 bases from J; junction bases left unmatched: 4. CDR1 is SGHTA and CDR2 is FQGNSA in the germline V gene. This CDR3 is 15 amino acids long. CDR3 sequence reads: CASSLGTGSPYEQYF. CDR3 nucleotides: TGTGCCAGCAGCTTAGGGACAGGGAGTCCCTACGAGCAGTACTTC.

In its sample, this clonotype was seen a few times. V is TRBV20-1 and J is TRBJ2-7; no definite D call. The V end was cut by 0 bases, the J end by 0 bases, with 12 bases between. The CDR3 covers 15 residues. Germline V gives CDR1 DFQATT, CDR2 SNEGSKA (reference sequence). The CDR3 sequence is CSARDPGEPSYEQYF. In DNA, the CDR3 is TGCAGTGCTAGAGATCCTGGGGAACCCTCCTACGAGCAGTACTTC.

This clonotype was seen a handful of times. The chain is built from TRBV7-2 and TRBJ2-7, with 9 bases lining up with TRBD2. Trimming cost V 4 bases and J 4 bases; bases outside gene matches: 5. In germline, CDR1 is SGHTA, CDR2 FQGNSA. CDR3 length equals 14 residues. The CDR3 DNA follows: TGTGCCAGCAGCTCCGACGCGGGAGGGTACGAGCAGTACTTC. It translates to CASSSDAGGYEQYF.

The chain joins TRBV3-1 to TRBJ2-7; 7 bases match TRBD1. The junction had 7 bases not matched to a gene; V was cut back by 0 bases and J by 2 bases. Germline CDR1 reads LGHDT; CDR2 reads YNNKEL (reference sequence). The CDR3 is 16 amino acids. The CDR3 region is CASSQDVGDRPYEQYF. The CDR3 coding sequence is TGTGCCAGCAGCCAAGATGTAGGGGACAGACCCTACGAGCAGTACTTC.

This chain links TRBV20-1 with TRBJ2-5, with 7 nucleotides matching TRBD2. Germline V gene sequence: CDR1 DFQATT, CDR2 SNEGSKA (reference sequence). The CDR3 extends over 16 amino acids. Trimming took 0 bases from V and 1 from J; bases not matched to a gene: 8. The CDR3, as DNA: TGCAGTGCTAGAGATTGGGGGGGTGAAACCCAAGAGACCCAGTACTTC. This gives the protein CSARDWGGETQETQYF.

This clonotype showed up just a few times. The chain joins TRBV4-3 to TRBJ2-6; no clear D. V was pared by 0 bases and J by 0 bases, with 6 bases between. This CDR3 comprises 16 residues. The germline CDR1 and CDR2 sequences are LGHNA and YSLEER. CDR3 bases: TGCGCCAGCAGCCAAGAGCCCTTCTCTGGGGCCAACGTCCTGACTTTC. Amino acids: CASSQEPFSGANVLTF.

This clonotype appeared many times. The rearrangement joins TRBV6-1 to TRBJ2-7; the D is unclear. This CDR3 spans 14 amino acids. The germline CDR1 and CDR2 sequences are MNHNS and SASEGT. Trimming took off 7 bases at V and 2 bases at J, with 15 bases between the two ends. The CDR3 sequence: CASNSRGRTYEQYF. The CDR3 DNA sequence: TGTGCCAGCAATAGCCGAGGCAGGACCTACGAGCAGTACTTC.

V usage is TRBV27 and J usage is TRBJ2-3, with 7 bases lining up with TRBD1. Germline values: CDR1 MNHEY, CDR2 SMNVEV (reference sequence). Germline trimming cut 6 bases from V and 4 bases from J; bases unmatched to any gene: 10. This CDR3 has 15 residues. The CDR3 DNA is TGTGCCAGCAGAAACCGGGACAGCCCACCAGATACGCAGTATTTT. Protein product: CASRNRDSPPDTQYF.

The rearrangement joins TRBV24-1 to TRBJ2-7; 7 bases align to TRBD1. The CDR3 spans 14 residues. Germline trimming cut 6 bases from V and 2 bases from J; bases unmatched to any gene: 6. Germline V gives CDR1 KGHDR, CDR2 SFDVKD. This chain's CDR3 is CATSPRTGAYEQYF. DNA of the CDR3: TGTGCCACCAGTCCCAGGACAGGAGCCTACGAGCAGTACTTC.

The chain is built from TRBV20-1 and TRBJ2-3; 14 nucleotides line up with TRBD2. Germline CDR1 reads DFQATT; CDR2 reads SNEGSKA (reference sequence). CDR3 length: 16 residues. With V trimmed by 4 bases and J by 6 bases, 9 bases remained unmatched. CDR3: CSATEGTSGSWDTQYF. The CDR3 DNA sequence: TGCAGTGCTACCGAGGGGACTAGCGGGAGTTGGGATACGCAGTATTTT.

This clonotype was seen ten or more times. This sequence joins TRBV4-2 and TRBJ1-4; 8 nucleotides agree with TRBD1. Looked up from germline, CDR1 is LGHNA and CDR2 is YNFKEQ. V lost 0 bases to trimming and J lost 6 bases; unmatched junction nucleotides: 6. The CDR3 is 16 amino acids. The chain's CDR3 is CASSQDPGQGYEKLFF. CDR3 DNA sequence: TGTGCCAGCAGCCAAGATCCCGGACAGGGATATGAAAAACTGTTTTTT.

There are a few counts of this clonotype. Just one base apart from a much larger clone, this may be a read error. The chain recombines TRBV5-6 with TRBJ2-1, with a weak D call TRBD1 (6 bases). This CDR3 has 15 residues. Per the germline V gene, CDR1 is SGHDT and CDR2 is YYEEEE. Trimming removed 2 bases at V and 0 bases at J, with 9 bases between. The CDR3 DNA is TGTGCCAGCAGCTTCGGACAGAGCTCCTACAATGAGCAGTTCTTC. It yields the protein CASSFGQSSYNEQFF.

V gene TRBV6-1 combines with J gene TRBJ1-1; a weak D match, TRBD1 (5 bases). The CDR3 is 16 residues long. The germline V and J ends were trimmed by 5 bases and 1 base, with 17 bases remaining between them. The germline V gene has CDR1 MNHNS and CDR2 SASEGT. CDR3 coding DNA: TGTGCCAGCAGTCAGGGCCGGACGGGGTCGAACACTGAAGCTTTCTTT. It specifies CASSQGRTGSNTEAFF.